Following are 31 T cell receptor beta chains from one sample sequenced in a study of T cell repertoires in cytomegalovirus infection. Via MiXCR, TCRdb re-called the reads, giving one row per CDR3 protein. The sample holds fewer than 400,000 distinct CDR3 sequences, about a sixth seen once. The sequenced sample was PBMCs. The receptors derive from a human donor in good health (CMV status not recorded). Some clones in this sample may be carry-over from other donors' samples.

The CDR3 bases are TGTGCCAGCAGTTTATCCGGACGTCGCAATCAGCCCCAGCATTTT. Its translation: CASSLSGRRNQPQHF. The rearrangement uses TRBV28 and TRBJ1-5; D is uncertain. Germline V gives CDR1 MDHEN, CDR2 SYDVKM. V dropped 1 base and J dropped 2 bases, with 9 bases sitting between them. The CDR3 runs to 15 residues. The complete variable domain, with remaining parts taken from reference TRBV28 and TRBJ1-5, reads DVKVTQSSRYLVKRTGEKVFLECVQDMDHENMFWYRQDPGLGLRLIYFSYDVKMKEKGDIPEGYSVSREKKERFSLILESASTNQTSMYLCASSLSGRRNQPQHFGDGTRLSIL.

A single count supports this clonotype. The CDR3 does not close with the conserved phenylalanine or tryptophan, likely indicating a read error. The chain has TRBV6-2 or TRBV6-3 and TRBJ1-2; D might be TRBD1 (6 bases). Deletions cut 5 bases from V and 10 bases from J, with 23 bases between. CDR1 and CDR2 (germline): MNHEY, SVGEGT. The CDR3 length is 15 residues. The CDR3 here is CASSLPDGTLSLYTS. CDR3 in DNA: TGTGCCAGCAGTCTACCCGACGGGACACTGTCCCTCTACACCTCC.

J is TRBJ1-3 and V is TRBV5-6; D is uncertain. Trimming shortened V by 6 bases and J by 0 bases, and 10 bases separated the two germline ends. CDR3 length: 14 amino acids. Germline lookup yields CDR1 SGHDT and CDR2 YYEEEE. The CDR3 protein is CASKNWGSGNTIYF. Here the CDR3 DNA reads TGTGCCAGCAAAAACTGGGGCTCTGGAAACACCATATATTTT. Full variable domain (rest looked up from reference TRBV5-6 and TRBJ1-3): DAGVTQSPTHLIKTRGQQVTLRCSPKSGHDTVSWYQQALGQGPQFIFQYYEEEERQRGNFPDRFSGHQFPNYSSELNVNALLLGDSALYLCASKNWGSGNTIYFGEGSWLTVV.

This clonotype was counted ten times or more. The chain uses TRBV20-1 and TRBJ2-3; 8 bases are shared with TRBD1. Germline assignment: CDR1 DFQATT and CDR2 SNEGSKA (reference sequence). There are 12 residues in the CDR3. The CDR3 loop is CRVRGHGDTQYF. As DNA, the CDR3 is TGCAGAGTCAGGGGGCATGGAGATACGCAGTATTTT.

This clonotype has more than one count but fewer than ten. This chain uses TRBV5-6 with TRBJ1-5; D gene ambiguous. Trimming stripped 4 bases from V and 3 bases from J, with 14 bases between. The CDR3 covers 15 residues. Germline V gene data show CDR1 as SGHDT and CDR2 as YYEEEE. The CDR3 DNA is TGTGCCAGCAGCCACGGGCGGAGGGACAATCAGCCCCAGCATTTT. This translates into CASSHGRRDNQPQHF.

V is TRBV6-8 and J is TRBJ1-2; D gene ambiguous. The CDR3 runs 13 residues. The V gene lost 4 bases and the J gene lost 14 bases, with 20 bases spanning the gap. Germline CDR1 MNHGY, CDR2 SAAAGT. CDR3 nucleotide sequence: TGTGCCAGCAGTTCCCGGGAGGGCACACGTAATACCTTC. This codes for CASSSREGTRNTF.

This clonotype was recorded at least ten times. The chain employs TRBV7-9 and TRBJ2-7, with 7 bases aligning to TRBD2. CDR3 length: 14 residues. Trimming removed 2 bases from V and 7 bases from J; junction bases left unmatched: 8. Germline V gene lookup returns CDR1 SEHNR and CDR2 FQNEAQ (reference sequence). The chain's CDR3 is CASSLISGVGEQYF. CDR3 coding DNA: TGTGCCAGCAGCTTAATCAGCGGGGTTGGTGAGCAGTACTTC.

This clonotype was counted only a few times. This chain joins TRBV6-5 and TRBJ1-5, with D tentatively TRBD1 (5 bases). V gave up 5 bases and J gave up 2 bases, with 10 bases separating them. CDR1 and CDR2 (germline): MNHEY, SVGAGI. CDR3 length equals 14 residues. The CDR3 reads CASSKQQGNQPQHF. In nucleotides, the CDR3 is TGTGCCAGCAGTAAACAACAGGGCAATCAGCCCCAGCATTTT.

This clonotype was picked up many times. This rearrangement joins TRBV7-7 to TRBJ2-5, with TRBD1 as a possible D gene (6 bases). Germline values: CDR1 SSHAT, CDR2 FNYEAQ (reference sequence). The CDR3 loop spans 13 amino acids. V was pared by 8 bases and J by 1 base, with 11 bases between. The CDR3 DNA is TGTGCCAGCTCCCGGACAGTCCAAGAGACCCAGTACTTC. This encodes CASSRTVQETQYF. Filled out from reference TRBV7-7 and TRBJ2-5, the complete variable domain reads GAGVSQSPRYKVTKRGQDVTLRCDPISSHATLYWYQQALGQGPEFLTYFNYEAQPDKSGLPSDRFSAERPEGSISTLTIQRTEQRDSAMYRCASSRTVQETQYFGPGTRLLVL.

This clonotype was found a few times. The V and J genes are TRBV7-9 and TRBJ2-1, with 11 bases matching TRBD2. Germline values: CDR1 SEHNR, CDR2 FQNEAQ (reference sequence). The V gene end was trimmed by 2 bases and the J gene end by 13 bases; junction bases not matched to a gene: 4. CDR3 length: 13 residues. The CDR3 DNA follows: TGTGCCAGCAGCTTATTACTAGCGGGAGATCAGTTCTTC. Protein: CASSLLLAGDQFF. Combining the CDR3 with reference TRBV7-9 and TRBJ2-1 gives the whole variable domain DTGVSQNPRHKITKRGQNVTFRCDPISEHNRLYWYRQTLGQGPEFLTYFQNEAQLEKSRLLSDRFSAERPKGSFSTLEIQRTEQGDSAMYLCASSLLLAGDQFFGPGTRLTVL.

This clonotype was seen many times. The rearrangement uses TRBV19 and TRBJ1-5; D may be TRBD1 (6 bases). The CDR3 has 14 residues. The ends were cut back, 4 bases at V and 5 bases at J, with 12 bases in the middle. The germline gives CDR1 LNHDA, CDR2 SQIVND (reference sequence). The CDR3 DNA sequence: TGTGCCAGTAGTACCGGACAGACCTATCAGCCCCAGCATTTT. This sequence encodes CASSTGQTYQPQHF.

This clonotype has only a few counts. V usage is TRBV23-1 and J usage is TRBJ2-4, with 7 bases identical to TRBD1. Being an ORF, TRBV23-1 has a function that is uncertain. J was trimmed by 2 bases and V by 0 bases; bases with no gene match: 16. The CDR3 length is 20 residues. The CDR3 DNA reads TGCGCCAGCAGTCAATCGCGTGGACAGGTCTTAGGAAGGACCAAAAACATTCAGTACTTC. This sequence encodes CASSQSRGQVLGRTKNIQYF.

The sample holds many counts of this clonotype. In DNA, the CDR3 is TGTGCCAGCGGCGTTCCAGGGGGAACTGGAAACACCATATATTTT. It yields the protein CASGVPGGTGNTIYF. The chain uses TRBV7-2 and TRBJ1-3; 7 bases are shared with TRBD1. The CDR3 totals 15 residues. Germline V gene lookup returns CDR1 SGHTA and CDR2 FQGNSA. The V segment lost 8 bases and the J segment 2 bases; nucleotides outside the gene matches: 9.

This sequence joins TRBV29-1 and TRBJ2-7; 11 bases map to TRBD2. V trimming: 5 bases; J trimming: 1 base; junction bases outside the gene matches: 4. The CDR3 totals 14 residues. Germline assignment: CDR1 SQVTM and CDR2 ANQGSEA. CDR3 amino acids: CSVYRLAGSYEQYF. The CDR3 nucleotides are TGCAGCGTTTATCGACTAGCGGGATCCTACGAGCAGTACTTC.

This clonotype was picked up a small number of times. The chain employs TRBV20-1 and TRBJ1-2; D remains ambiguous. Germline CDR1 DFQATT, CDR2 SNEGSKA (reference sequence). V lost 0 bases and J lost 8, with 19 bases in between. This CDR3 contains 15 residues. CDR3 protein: CSARDPLGSRKGYTF. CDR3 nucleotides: TGCAGTGCTAGAGATCCCTTGGGGTCGAGGAAAGGCTACACCTTC.

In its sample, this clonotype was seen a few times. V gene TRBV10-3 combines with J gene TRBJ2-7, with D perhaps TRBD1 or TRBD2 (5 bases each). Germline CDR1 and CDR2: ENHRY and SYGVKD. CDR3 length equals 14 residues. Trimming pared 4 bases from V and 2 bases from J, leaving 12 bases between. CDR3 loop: CAISGGPNTYEQYF. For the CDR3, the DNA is TGTGCCATCAGTGGGGGACCGAACACCTACGAGCAGTACTTC.

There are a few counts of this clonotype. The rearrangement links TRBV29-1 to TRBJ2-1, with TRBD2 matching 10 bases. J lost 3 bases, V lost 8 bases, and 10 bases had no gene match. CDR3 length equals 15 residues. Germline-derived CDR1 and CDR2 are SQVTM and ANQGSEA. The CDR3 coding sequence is TGCAGCTCCTCGGGGCTAGCGGGAGACTACAATGAGCAGTTCTTC. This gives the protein CSSSGLAGDYNEQFF.

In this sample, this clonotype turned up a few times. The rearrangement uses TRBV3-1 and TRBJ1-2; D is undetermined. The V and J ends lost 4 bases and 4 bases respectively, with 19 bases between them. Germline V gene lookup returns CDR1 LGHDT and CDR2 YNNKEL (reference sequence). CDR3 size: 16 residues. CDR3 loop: CASSPYVFVGTYGYTF. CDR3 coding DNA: TGTGCCAGCAGCCCCTACGTGTTCGTGGGAACCTATGGCTACACCTTC.

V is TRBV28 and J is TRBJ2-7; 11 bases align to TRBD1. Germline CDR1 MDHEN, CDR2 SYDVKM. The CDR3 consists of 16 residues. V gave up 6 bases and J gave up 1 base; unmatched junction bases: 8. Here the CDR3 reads CASRGGGTGGSYEQYF. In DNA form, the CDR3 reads TGTGCCAGCAGGGGGGGGGGGACAGGGGGATCCTACGAGCAGTACTTC.

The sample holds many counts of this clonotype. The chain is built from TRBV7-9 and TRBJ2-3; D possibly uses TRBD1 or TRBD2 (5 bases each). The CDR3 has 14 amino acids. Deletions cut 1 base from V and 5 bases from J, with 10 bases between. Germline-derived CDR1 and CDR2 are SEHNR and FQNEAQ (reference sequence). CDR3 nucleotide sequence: TGTGCCAGCAGCTTAGTGTCAGGGAGAGATACGCAGTATTTT. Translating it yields CASSLVSGRDTQYF. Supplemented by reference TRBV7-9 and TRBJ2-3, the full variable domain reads DTGVSQNPRHKITKRGQNVTFRCDPISEHNRLYWYRQTLGQGPEFLTYFQNEAQLEKSRLLSDRFSAERPKGSFSTLEIQRTEQGDSAMYLCASSLVSGRDTQYFGPGTRLTVL.

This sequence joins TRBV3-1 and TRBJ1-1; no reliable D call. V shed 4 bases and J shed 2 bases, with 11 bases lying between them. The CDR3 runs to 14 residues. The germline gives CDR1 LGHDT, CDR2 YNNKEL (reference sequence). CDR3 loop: CASSPPGDNTEAFF. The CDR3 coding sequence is TGTGCCAGCAGCCCCCCAGGCGACAACACTGAAGCTTTCTTT.

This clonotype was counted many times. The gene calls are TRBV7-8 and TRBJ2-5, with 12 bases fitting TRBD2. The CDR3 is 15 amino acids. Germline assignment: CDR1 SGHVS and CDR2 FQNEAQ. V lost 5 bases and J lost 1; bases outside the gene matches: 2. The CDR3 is CASSGGLAGQETQYF. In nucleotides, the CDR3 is TGTGCCAGCAGCGGGGGACTAGCGGGCCAAGAGACCCAGTACTTC.

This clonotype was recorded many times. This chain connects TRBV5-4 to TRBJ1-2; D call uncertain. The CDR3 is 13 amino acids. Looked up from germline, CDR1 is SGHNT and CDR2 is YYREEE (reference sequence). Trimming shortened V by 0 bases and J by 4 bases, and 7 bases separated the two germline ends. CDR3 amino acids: CASSLGGSYGYTF. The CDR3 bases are TGTGCCAGCAGCTTGGGGGGATCCTATGGCTACACCTTC.

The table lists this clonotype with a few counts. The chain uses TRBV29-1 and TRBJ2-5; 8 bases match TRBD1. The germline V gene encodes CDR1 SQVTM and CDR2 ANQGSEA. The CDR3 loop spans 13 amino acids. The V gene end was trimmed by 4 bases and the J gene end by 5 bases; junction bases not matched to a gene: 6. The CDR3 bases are TGCAGCGTTGGGGTCGACAGGGGTGAGACCCAGTACTTC. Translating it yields CSVGVDRGETQYF.

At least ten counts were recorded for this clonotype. The CDR3 loop reads CASSPRTGRSGANVLTF. In DNA, the CDR3 is TGTGCCAGCAGTCCTAGGACAGGCCGCTCTGGGGCCAACGTCCTGACTTTC. The chain has TRBV27 and TRBJ2-6, with 7 bases fitting TRBD1. The CDR3 extends over 17 amino acids. Germline V gives CDR1 MNHEY, CDR2 SMNVEV (reference sequence). The J segment lost 0 bases and the V segment lost 5 bases, leaving 7 bases of the junction unmatched.

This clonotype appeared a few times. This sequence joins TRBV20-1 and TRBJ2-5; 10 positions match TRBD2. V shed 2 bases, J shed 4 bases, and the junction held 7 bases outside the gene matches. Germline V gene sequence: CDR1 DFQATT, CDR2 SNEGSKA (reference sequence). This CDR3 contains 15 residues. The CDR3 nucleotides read TGCAGTGCTAGACCTAGCGGGAGTTTTGGAGAGACCCAGTACTTC. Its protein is CSARPSGSFGETQYF.

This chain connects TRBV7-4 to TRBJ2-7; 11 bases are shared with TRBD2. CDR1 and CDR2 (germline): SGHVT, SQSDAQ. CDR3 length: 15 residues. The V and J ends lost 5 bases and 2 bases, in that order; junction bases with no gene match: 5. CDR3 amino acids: CASSRGTSGPYEQYF. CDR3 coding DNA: TGTGCCAGCAGCCGCGGGACTAGCGGCCCCTACGAGCAGTACTTC.

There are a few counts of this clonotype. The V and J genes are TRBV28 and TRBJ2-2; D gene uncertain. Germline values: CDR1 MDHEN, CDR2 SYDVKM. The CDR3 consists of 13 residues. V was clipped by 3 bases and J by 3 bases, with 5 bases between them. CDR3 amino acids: CASSFAYTGELFF. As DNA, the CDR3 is TGTGCCAGCAGTTTTGCGTACACCGGGGAGCTGTTTTTT.

In DNA, the CDR3 is TGTGCCAGCAGCGCCAAAGTCGGCCCTGCCGGGGATGAGCAGTTCTTC. Its protein is CASSAKVGPAGDEQFF. The chain links TRBV5-6 to TRBJ2-1; a weak D match, TRBD2 (5 bases). Trimming removed 4 bases from V and 8 bases from J, with 22 bases in between. The CDR3 sequence is 16 residues long. Per germline, CDR1 SGHDT and CDR2 YYEEEE.

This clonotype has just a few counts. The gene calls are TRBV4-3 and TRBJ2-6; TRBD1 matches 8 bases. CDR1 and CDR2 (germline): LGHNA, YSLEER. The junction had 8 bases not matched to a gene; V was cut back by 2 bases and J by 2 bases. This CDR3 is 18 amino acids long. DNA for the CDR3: TGCGCCAGCAGCCAAACCGGGACAGGCGACGCTGGGGCCAACGTCCTGACTTTC. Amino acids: CASSQTGTGDAGANVLTF.

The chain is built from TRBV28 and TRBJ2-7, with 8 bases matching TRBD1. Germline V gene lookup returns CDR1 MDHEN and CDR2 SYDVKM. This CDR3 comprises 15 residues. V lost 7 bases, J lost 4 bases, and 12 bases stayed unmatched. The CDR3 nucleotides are TGTGCCAGCACACCCGCCCGGGACAGGCGGTACGAGCAGTACTTC. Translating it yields CASTPARDRRYEQYF.